This TCR beta chain comes out of a study of CD8 T cells in Susac syndrome. With random hexamers, 0.5 to 1 ug RNA was reverse transcribed. An immunoSEQ multiplex PCR amplified TCR beta CDR3 over 54 Vbeta and 13 Jbeta. From the immunoSEQ multiplex PCR reads, TCRdb called clonotypes with MiXCR, one entry per CDR3 protein. The data hold about 200,000 distinct CDR3 sequences, with 95% observed a single time. Findings of the study overall: The study recognized that its TCR sequencing and HLA analysis covered a relatively small number of individuals.

Notes on this clonotype: Its antigen remains unknown.

V lost 3 bases and J lost 6, with 12 bases in between. The germline V gene has CDR1 LNHNV and CDR2 YYDKDF (reference sequence). The CDR3 spans 14 residues. TCR beta sequencing was performed on blood CD8+ and CD4+ T cells. The TCR originated in a human donor with multiple sclerosis. Sequences were obtained from CD4+ T cells from PBMCs. The V gene is TRBV15, the J gene TRBJ2-1; D unclear. The CDR3: CATSRSGPFNEQFF. As DNA, the CDR3 is TGTGCCACCAGCAGGTCCGGGCCTTTCAATGAGCAGTTCTTC.